These 18 T cell receptor beta chains came from one sample sequenced in a study of cytomegalovirus exposure and HLA in healthy donors. Amplification used 60 Vbeta primers and 13 Jbeta primers. Generated by immunoSEQ multiplex PCR, the TCRdb table keeps only in-frame clones and is missing some. The sample gives around 200,000 clones, 83% of which show up once; around 1.7% is in the top ten. The sequenced sample consisted of PBMCs. The receptor source for this set is a man in his forties or fifties in good health and CMV-seronegative.

The chain has TRBV7-2 and TRBJ2-7; 7 bases map to TRBD2. The germline V gene encodes CDR1 SGHTA and CDR2 FQGNSA. The V and J ends lost 5 bases and 0 bases, in that order; junction bases with no gene match: 7. CDR3 size: 15 residues. CDR3 sequence reads: CASSVGAGSSYEQYF. CDR3 nucleotides: TGTGCCAGCAGCGTCGGAGCGGGGAGCTCCTACGAGCAGTACTTC.

V and J are TRBV7-3 and TRBJ2-2; possible D gene TRBD1, 6 bases. V was pared by 4 bases and J by 4 bases, with 16 bases between. This CDR3 has 16 residues. Germline V CDR1 and CDR2: SGHTA, FQGTGA. CDR3 residues: CASSSRQVSATGELFF. The CDR3 DNA follows: TGTGCCAGCAGCTCCCGACAGGTTTCCGCCACCGGGGAGCTGTTTTTT.

The rearrangement links TRBV9 to TRBJ1-2; D is possibly TRBD1 (5 bases). The CDR3 has 15 amino acids. The germline V and J ends were trimmed by 5 bases and 4 bases, with 18 bases remaining between them. Germline V gives CDR1 SGDLS, CDR2 YYNGEE. CDR3 coding DNA: TGTGCCAGCAGGGGGATGGGAGGGGAGAGCTATGGCTACACCTTC. Translation: CASRGMGGESYGYTF. The whole variable domain, filled in from reference TRBV9 and TRBJ1-2, reads DSGVTQTPKHLITATGQRVTLRCSPRSGDLSVYWYQQSLDQGLQFLIQYYNGEERAKGNILERFSAQQFPDLHSELNLSSLELGDSALYFCASRGMGGESYGYTFGSGTRLTVV.

This chain joins TRBV4-1 and TRBJ2-1; 7 bases match TRBD2. The CDR3 sequence is 15 residues long. Trimming removed 4 bases from V and 8 bases from J; junction bases left unmatched: 11. Germline loops: CDR1 MGHRA, CDR2 YSYEKL. CDR3 loop: CASSPRGSGFYEQFF. CDR3 nucleotide sequence: TGCGCCAGCAGCCCCCGCGGTAGCGGGTTCTATGAGCAGTTCTTC.

This clone occurred a few times. The chain is built from TRBV6-1 and TRBJ1-6; no firm D call. CDR1 MNHNS and CDR2 SASEGT come from the germline V gene. V dropped 0 bases and J dropped 7 bases, with 7 bases sitting between them. CDR3 length: 14 residues. The CDR3 loop is CASSEASGNSPLHF. CDR3 sequence (DNA): TGTGCCAGCAGTGAAGCGTCAGGCAATTCACCCCTCCACTTT.

Remarks on this clone: Relative to the germline gene, one junction end is altered; a read error may explain this. This sequence joins TRBV7-9 and TRBJ1-1; D remains unclear. This CDR3 comprises 15 residues. Germline CDR1 SEHNR, CDR2 FQNEAQ (reference sequence). CDR3 in amino acids: CSSSLRSVRDTEAFF. The CDR3 DNA is TGTTCCAGCAGCTTAAGGTCAGTGAGGGACACTGAAGCTTTCTTT.

The chain couples TRBV11-2 to TRBJ2-2; D unclear. The CDR3 covers 15 residues. Trimming cost V 3 bases and J 0 bases, with 8 bases left between them. CDR1 SGHAT and CDR2 FQNNGV come from the germline V gene. The CDR3 nucleotides are TGTGCCAGCAGCTTTACGGAGACGAACACCGGGGAGCTGTTTTTT. Amino acids: CASSFTETNTGELFF.

This chain uses TRBV20-1 with TRBJ1-2; D gene unclear. The V and J ends lost 3 bases and 4 bases respectively, with 6 bases between them. The CDR3 is 11 residues long. Per the germline V gene, CDR1 is DFQATT and CDR2 is SNEGSKA (reference sequence). The CDR3 protein is CSASGSYGYTF. The CDR3 region has the DNA TGCAGTGCTAGTGGCAGCTATGGCTACACCTTC.

This clone has just one count. This sequence joins TRBV28 and TRBJ1-2; 8 bases agree with TRBD1. The J segment lost 7 bases and the V segment lost 5 bases, leaving 18 bases of the junction unmatched. The CDR3 has 17 amino acids. Per the germline V gene, CDR1 is MDHEN and CDR2 is SYDVKM. In DNA, the CDR3 is TGTGCCAGCAGTAAAATCGCGCGACAGGGGATCGGCTCTGGCTACACCTTC. Its protein is CASSKIARQGIGSGYTF.

The V gene is TRBV18, the J gene TRBJ1-2; 7 nucleotides agree with TRBD1. The CDR3 has 15 residues. Germline assignment: CDR1 KGHSH and CDR2 LQKENI. V shed 6 bases, J shed 2 bases, and the junction held 9 bases outside the gene matches. The CDR3 DNA is TGTGCCAGCTCCCTCCGACAGGGTCAGAACTATGGCTACACCTTC. It codes for CASSLRQGQNYGYTF.

The chain employs TRBV7-8 and TRBJ1-1; TRBD1 matches 8 bases. This CDR3 has 14 amino acids. V was clipped by 5 bases and J by 4 bases; unmatched bases: 6. CDR1 and CDR2 (germline): SGHVS, FQNEAQ. DNA for the CDR3: TGTGCCAGCAGCCCGAGACAGGGGAGCACTGAAGCTTTCTTT. Translating gives CASSPRQGSTEAFF.

The CDR3, as DNA: TGCGCCAGCAGCCTCCTGGGGCTGAGCACAGATACGCAGTATTTT. It is translated as CASSLLGLSTDTQYF. The chain couples TRBV4-1 to TRBJ2-3; D perhaps matches TRBD1 (5 bases). The V and J ends lost 4 bases and 0 bases respectively, with 11 bases between them. This CDR3 spans 15 amino acids. Germline CDR1 and CDR2: MGHRA and YSYEKL.

This chain uses TRBV27 with TRBJ2-3; 8 nucleotides agree with TRBD1. CDR1 is MNHEY and CDR2 is SMNVEV in the germline V gene (reference sequence). Trimming at V came to 0 bases and at J to 8 bases, leaving 1 base not matched to a gene. CDR3 length equals 13 residues. CDR3 in amino acids: CASSLSDRATQYF. The DNA for the CDR3 is TGTGCCAGCAGTTTATCGGACAGGGCTACGCAGTATTTT.

The chain recombines TRBV28 with TRBJ2-7, with 8 bases lining up with TRBD2. The CDR3 length is 13 residues. Germline values: CDR1 MDHEN, CDR2 SYDVKM. V lost 6 bases, J lost 3 bases, and 4 bases stayed unmatched. The DNA of the CDR3 is TGTGCCAGCAGAAGCGGGAGTTTCTACGAGCAGTACTTC. Translation: CASRSGSFYEQYF.

The CDR3 DNA sequence: TGTGCCACCAGCAGAGACCGACAGGATGGGACCCAGTACTTC. This codes for CATSRDRQDGTQYF. This rearrangement joins TRBV15 to TRBJ2-5; D is possibly TRBD1 (6 bases). Trimming left V 0 bases short and J 7 bases short, with 12 bases between. Germline values: CDR1 LNHNV, CDR2 YYDKDF (reference sequence). The CDR3 contains 14 residues.

As DNA, the CDR3 is TGCGCCAGCACTCAAGCGGGACTAGCTAACTTCAATGAGCAGTTCTTC. Encoded protein: CASTQAGLANFNEQFF. The chain has TRBV5-1 and TRBJ2-1, with 9 bases that match TRBD2. V trimming: 6 bases; J trimming: 6 bases; junction bases outside the gene matches: 13. This CDR3 has 16 amino acids. Germline V gene sequence: CDR1 SGHRS, CDR2 YFSETQ.

The V gene is TRBV28, the J gene TRBJ2-1; 7 positions agree with TRBD2. The V gene end was trimmed by 5 bases and the J gene end by 0 bases; junction bases not matched to a gene: 4. The CDR3 spans 15 residues. Germline assignment: CDR1 MDHEN and CDR2 SYDVKM. The CDR3 coding sequence is TGTGCCAGCAGTCCAGGCGGGAGCTCCTACAATGAGCAGTTCTTC. It is translated as CASSPGGSSYNEQFF.

The chain uses TRBV18 and TRBJ1-4, with 7 bases that match TRBD1. CDR1 is KGHSH and CDR2 is LQKENI in the germline V gene. The J segment lost 2 bases and the V segment lost 5 bases, leaving 5 bases of the junction unmatched. The CDR3 length is 15 residues. As DNA, the CDR3 is TGTGCCAGCTCATCAGGGGGAAGGACTAATGAAAAACTGTTTTTT. It translates to CASSSGGRTNEKLFF.